This T cell receptor (beta chain) emerged from a study of blood T cells in healthy people across ages. A J-beta primer mix and a sample-barcoded 5' primer were used in a second PCR of roughly 7 to 12 cycles. TCRdb reprocessed the 5' RACE reads via MiXCR and lists one record per CDR3 protein. There are 1.5 million to 2 million distinct CDR3 sequences in the sample; more than 35% occur only once, and 20% to 25% lies in the top ten. The table lists this clonotype with a few counts. Germline lookup yields CDR1 SGHTA and CDR2 FQGNSA. The CDR3 spans 12 residues. Between the trimmed V and J ends, which lost 5 bases and 6 bases, there was a span of 11 bases.

This receptor was obtained from a human donor in good health. The specimen was blood. The chain joins TRBV7-2 to TRBJ2-7; a weak D match, TRBD1 (6 bases). CDR3 sequence: CASSPQGTEQYF. The CDR3, as DNA: TGTGCCAGCAGCCCACAGGGAACCGAGCAGTACTTC.